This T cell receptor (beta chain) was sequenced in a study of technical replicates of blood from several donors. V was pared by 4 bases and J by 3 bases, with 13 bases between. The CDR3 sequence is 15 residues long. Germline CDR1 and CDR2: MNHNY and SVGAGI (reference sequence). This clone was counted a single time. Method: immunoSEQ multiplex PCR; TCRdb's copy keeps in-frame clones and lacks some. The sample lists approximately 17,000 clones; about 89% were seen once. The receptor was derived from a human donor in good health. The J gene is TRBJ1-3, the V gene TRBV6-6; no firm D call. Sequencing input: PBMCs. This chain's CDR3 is CASSSEGTFGNTIYF. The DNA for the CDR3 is TGTGCCAGCAGTTCGGAGGGAACCTTTGGAAACACCATATATTTT.